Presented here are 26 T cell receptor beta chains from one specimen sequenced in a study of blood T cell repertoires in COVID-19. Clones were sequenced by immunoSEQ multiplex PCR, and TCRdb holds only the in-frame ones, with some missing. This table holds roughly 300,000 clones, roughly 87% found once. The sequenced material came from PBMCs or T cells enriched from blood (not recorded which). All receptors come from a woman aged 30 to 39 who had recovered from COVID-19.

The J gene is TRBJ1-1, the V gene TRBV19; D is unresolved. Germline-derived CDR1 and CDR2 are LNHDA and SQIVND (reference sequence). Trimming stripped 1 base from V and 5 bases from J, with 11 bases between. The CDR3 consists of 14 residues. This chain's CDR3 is CASSIVEGSTEAFF. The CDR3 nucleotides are TGTGCCAGTAGTATAGTTGAGGGAAGTACTGAAGCTTTCTTT.

The CDR3 region is CASSQEVLPDTEAFF. For the CDR3, the DNA is TGTGCCAGCAGCCAAGAGGTACTACCGGACACTGAAGCTTTCTTT. The chain has TRBV3-1 (or the pseudogene TRBV3-2) and TRBJ1-1; no definite D call. CDR1 and CDR2 (germline): LGHDT, YNNKEL (reference sequence). Trimming took 0 bases from V and 3 from J, leaving 11 bases between them. The CDR3 runs 15 residues.

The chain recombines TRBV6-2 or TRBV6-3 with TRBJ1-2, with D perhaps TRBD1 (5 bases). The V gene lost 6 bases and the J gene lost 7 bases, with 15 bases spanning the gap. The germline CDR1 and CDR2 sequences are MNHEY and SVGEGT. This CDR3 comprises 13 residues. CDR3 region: CASSWGVTGGYTF. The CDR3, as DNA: TGTGCCAGCAGCTGGGGGGTAACTGGTGGCTACACCTTC.

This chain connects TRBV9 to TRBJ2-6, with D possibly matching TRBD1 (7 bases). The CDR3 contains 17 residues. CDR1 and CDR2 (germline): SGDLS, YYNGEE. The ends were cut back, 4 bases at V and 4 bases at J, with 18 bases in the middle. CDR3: CASSPSQGGTGANVLTF. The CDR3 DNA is TGTGCCAGCAGCCCTTCCCAGGGGGGTACCGGGGCCAACGTCCTGACTTTC. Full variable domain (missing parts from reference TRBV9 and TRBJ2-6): DSGVTQTPKHLITATGQRVTLRCSPRSGDLSVYWYQQSLDQGLQFLIQYYNGEERAKGNILERFSAQQFPDLHSELNLSSLELGDSALYFCASSPSQGGTGANVLTFGAGSRLTVL.

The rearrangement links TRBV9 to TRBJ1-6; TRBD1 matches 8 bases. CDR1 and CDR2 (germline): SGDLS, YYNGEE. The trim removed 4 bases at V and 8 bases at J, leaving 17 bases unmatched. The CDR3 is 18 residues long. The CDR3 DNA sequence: TGTGCCAGCAGCACTCGAATGGGGGCAGGGGGCGCCGATTCACCCCTCCACTTT. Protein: CASSTRMGAGGADSPLHF.

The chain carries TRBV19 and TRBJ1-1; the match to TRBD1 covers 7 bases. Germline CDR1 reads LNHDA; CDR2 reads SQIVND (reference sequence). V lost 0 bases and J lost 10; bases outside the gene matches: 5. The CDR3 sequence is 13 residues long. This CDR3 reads CASSIDQGGSAFF. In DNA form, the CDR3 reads TGTGCCAGTAGTATAGACCAGGGGGGATCAGCTTTCTTT.

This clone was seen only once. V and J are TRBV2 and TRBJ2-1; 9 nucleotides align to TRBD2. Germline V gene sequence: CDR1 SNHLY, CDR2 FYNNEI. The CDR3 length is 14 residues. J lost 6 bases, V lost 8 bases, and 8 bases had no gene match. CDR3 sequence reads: CASARLAGINEQFF. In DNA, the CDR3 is TGTGCCAGCGCGCGGCTAGCGGGGATCAATGAGCAGTTCTTC.

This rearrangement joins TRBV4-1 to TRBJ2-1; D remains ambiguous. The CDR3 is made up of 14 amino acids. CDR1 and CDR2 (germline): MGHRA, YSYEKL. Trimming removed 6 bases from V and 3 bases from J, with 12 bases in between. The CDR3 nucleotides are TGCGCCAGCAGATTTCCAGGCATCTACAATGAGCAGTTCTTC. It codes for CASRFPGIYNEQFF.

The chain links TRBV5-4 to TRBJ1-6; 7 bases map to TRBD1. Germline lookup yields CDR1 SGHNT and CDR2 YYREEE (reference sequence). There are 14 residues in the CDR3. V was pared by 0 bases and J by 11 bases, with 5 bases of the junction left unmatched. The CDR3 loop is CASSLERGQTPLHF. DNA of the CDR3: TGTGCCAGCAGCTTGGAGAGGGGGCAGACACCCCTCCACTTT.

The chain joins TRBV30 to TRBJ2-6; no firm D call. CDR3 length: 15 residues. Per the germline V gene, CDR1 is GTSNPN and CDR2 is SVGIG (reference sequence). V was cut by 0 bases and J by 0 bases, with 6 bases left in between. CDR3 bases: TGTGCCTGGAGTGTACTGCGCTCTGGGGCCAACGTCCTGACTTTC. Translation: CAWSVLRSGANVLTF.

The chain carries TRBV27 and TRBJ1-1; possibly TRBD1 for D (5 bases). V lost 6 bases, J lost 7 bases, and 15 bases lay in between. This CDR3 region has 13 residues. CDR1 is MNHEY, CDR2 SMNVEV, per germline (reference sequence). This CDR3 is CASSKQGWDEAFF. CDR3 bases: TGTGCCAGCAGCAAGCAGGGTTGGGATGAAGCTTTCTTT.

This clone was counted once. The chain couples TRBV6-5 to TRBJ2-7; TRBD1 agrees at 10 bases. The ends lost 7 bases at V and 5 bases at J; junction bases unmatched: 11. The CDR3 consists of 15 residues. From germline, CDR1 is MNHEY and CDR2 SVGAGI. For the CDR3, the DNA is TGTGCCAGCACTCAAGGTTGGACAGGGGGAAACGAGCAGTACTTC. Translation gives CASTQGWTGGNEQYF.

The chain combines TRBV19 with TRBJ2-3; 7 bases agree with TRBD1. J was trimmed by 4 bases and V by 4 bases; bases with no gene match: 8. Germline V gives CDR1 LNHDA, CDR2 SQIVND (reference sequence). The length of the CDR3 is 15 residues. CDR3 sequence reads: CASSTRTGHSDTQYF. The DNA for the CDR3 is TGTGCCAGTAGTACCCGGACAGGTCATTCAGATACGCAGTATTTT.

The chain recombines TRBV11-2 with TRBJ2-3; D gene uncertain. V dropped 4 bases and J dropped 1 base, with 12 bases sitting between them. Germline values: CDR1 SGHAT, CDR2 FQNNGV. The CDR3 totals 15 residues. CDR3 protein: CASSYRVAGTDTQYF. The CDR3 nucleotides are TGTGCCAGCAGCTACCGGGTCGCTGGCACAGATACGCAGTATTTT. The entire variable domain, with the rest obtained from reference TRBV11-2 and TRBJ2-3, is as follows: EAGVAQSPRYKIIEKRQSVAFWCNPISGHATLYWYQQILGQGPKLLIQFQNNGVVDDSQLPKDRFSAERLKGVDSTLKIQPAKLEDSAVYLCASSYRVAGTDTQYFGPGTRLTVL.

The CDR3 DNA reads as TGTGCCAGCAGCGTGCAGGGGACTCAGCCCCAGCATTTT. Translation: CASSVQGTQPQHF. This chain links TRBV5-6 with TRBJ1-5; weak D call: TRBD1 (6 bases). Trimming removed 4 bases from V and 6 bases from J, with 11 bases in between. This CDR3 region has 13 residues. From germline, CDR1 is SGHDT and CDR2 YYEEEE.

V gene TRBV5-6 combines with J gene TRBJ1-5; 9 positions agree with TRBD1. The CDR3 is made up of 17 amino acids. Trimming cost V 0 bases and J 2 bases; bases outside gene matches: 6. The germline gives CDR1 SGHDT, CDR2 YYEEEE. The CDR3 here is CASSLAGGQGGNQPQHF. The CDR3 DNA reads TGTGCCAGCAGCTTGGCCGGGGGACAGGGAGGCAATCAGCCCCAGCATTTT.

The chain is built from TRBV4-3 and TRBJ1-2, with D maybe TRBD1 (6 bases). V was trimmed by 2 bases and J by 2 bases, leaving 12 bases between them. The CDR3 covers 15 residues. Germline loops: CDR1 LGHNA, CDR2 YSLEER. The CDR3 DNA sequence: TGCGCCAGCAGCCAACCGGGGAGGGGGAACTATGGCTACACCTTC. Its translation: CASSQPGRGNYGYTF.

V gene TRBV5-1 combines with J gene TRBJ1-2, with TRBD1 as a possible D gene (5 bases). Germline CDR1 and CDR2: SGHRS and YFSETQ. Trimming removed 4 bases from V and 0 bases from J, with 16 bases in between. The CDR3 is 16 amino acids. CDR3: CASSDPFGATNYGYTF. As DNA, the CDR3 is TGCGCCAGCAGCGATCCTTTTGGGGCAACTAACTATGGCTACACCTTC.

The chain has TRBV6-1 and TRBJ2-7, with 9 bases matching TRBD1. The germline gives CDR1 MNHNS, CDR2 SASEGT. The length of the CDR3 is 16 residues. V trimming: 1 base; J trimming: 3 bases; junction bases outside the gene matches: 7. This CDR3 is CASSEGLTGGIYEQYF. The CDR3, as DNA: TGTGCCAGCAGTGAAGGCCTGACAGGGGGTATCTACGAGCAGTACTTC.

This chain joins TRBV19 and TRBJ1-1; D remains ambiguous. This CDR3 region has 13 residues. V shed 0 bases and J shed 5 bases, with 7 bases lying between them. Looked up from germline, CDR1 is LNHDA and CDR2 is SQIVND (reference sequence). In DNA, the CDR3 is TGTGCCAGTAGTATAGAAAGAGGAACTGAAGCTTTCTTT. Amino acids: CASSIERGTEAFF.

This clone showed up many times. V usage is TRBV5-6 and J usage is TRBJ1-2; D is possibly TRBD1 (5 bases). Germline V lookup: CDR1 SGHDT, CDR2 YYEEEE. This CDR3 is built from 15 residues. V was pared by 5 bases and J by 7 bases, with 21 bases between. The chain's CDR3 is CASRPRALRISGYTF. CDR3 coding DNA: TGTGCCAGCAGACCCAGGGCACTGAGGATTTCTGGCTACACCTTC.

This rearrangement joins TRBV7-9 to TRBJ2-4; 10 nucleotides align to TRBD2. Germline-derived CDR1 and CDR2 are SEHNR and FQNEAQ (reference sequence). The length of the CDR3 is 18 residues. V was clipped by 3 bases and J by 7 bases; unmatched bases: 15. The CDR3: CASSFLGLERGGPNIQYF. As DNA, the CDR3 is TGTGCCAGCAGCTTCCTGGGGCTCGAGCGGGGGGGCCCGAACATTCAGTACTTC.

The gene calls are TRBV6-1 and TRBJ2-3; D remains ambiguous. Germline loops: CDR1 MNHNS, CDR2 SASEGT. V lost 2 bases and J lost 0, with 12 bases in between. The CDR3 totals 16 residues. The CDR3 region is CASSEISQSSTDTQYF. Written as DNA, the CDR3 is TGTGCCAGCAGTGAAATATCTCAGTCTAGCACAGATACGCAGTATTTT.

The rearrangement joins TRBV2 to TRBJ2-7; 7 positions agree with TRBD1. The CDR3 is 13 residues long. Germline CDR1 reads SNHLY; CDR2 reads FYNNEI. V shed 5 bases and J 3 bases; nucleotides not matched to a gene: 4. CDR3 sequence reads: CASSRQGGYEQYF. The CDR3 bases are TGTGCCAGCAGTAGACAGGGTGGCTACGAGCAGTACTTC.

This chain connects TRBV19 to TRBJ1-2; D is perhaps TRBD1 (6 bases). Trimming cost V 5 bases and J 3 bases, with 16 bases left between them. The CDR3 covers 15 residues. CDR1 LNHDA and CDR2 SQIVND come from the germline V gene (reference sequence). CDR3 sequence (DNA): TGTGCCAGTAGTCCAAGCCACAGGGCGCACTATGGCTACACCTTC. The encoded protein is CASSPSHRAHYGYTF.

CDR3 in DNA: TGTGCCAGCAGCTCCCCGGTGGAGCGGGGGGGGATCACAGATACGCAGTATTTT. Encoded protein: CASSSPVERGGITDTQYF. This chain connects TRBV9 to TRBJ2-3; 10 bases are shared with TRBD2. The trim removed 4 bases at V and 2 bases at J, leaving 13 bases unmatched. The CDR3 runs to 18 residues. The V gene's germline CDR1 is SGDLS and CDR2 YYNGEE.